The 21 T cell receptor beta chains reported below all come from one sample, sequenced in a study of memory CD8 T cells in hepatitis C reinfection. Regarding time point: peak reinfection, 3 to 8 weeks after reinfection detection. Sorted cells were sequenced directly ex vivo without any in vitro expansion. Repertoires were generated with immunoSEQ multiplex PCR, while TCRdb's copy carries only in-frame clones and drops some. The table lists around 45,000 clones, around 89% of them singletons. Specimen: naive CD8+ T cells sorted from blood. Every receptor here comes from a man aged 18 to 29 with hepatitis C virus infection.

The rearrangement joins TRBV9 to TRBJ2-3, with D possibly TRBD2 on 7 matching bases. With 7 bases removed from V and 5 bases from J, the gap between germline ends came to 14 bases. Germline loops: CDR1 SGDLS, CDR2 YYNGEE. The CDR3 is made up of 13 amino acids. The CDR3: CASGGGGGDTQYF. The CDR3 DNA reads as TGTGCCAGCGGAGGGGGAGGGGGAGATACGCAGTATTTT.

The chain employs TRBV27 and TRBJ2-2; TRBD2 matches 13 bases. V lost 6 bases and J lost 7; bases outside the gene matches: 5. The germline CDR1 and CDR2 sequences are MNHEY and SMNVEV (reference sequence). This CDR3 spans 15 amino acids. CDR3 bases: TGTGCCAGCAGCTGGACTAGCGGGGGAGGCGGGGAGCTGTTTTTT. It yields the protein CASSWTSGGGGELFF.

V gene TRBV25-1 combines with J gene TRBJ2-7; a possible D gene is TRBD1 (6 bases). V was clipped by 2 bases and J by 1 base, with 9 bases between them. There are 14 residues in the CDR3. Germline CDR1 and CDR2: MGHDK and SYGVNS. The CDR3 loop is CASSERQGSYEQYF. The CDR3 DNA reads as TGTGCCAGCAGTGAACGGCAGGGGTCCTACGAGCAGTACTTC.

The chain has TRBV5-4 and TRBJ2-1; 10 bases are shared with TRBD2. This CDR3 is 16 amino acids long. V shed 4 bases and J 4 bases; nucleotides not matched to a gene: 8. Germline V gene sequence: CDR1 SGHNT, CDR2 YYREEE (reference sequence). This CDR3 is CASSLVLAGEYNEQFF. Written as DNA, the CDR3 is TGTGCCAGCAGCCTAGTCCTAGCGGGGGAGTACAATGAGCAGTTCTTC.

The chain combines TRBV6-1 with TRBJ1-2; D ambiguous. The V gene's germline CDR1 is MNHNS and CDR2 SASEGT. The CDR3 covers 11 residues. V was clipped by 0 bases and J by 13 bases, with 9 bases between them. The CDR3: CASSEARAATF. In DNA form, the CDR3 reads TGTGCCAGCAGTGAAGCGAGGGCGGCCACCTTC.

V and J are TRBV10-2 and TRBJ2-7; 8 nucleotides agree with TRBD2. Trimming at V came to 5 bases and at J to 4 bases, leaving 7 bases not matched to a gene. This CDR3 spans 14 amino acids. In germline, CDR1 is WSHSY, CDR2 SAAADI. The CDR3: CASSPGLGGYEQYV. The CDR3 nucleotides read TGCGCCAGCAGTCCGGGACTAGGGGGTTACGAGCAGTACGTC.

As regards this clone: A junction end diverges from the germline sequence, so it may reflect a read error. The chain links TRBV2 to TRBJ2-1; D gene uncertain. The germline gives CDR1 SNHLY, CDR2 FYNNEI. CDR3 length equals 17 residues. CDR3 in DNA: TGTGCCAGCAGTGAAGTGACCGTATGGGCATCATACAGTGAGCAGTTCTTC. This encodes CASSEVTVWASYSEQFF.

This clone was seen a few times. The chain uses TRBV29-1 and TRBJ1-1, with unresolved D. The germline V gene encodes CDR1 SQVTM and CDR2 ANQGSEA. Trimming shortened V by 3 bases and J by 5 bases, and 13 bases separated the two germline ends. CDR3 size: 13 residues. CDR3 sequence: CSVESAGGTEAFF. CDR3 in DNA: TGCAGCGTTGAGTCCGCAGGAGGGACTGAAGCTTTCTTT.

The chain recombines TRBV6-5 with TRBJ2-7; possible D gene TRBD1, 5 bases. The V gene lost 4 bases and the J gene lost 2 bases, with 12 bases spanning the gap. CDR1 and CDR2 (germline): MNHEY, SVGAGI. CDR3 length: 14 amino acids. CDR3: CASSFGQGPYEQYV. DNA of the CDR3: TGTGCCAGCAGTTTTGGGCAGGGTCCCTACGAGCAGTACGTC.

This rearrangement joins TRBV25-1 to TRBJ2-1; TRBD2 agrees at 9 bases. CDR1 and CDR2 from the germline V gene are MGHDK and SYGVNS. Trimming took 3 bases from V and 7 from J; bases not matched to a gene: 1. This CDR3 has 13 residues. In DNA, the CDR3 is TGTGCCAGCAGTGAGGGACTAGCAAATGAGCAGTTCTTC. This codes for CASSEGLANEQFF.

The chain employs TRBV30 and TRBJ1-2; a weak D match, TRBD1 (5 bases). Trimming took 2 bases from V and 3 from J, leaving 19 bases between them. CDR3 length: 16 amino acids. Looked up from germline, CDR1 is GTSNPN and CDR2 is SVGIG (reference sequence). Here the CDR3 reads CAWSTTRGGDYYGYTF. The CDR3 DNA is TGTGCCTGGAGTACCACCCGTGGGGGGGACTACTATGGCTACACCTTC.

The rearrangement uses TRBV11-2 and TRBJ2-6, with 8 bases lining up with TRBD2. Germline values: CDR1 SGHAT, CDR2 FQNNGV. Unmatched junction bases numbered 4, after V lost 1 base and J lost 8 bases. CDR3 size: 15 residues. Here the CDR3 DNA reads TGTGCCAGCAGCTTAGGAAATAGCGGGACCAACGTCCTGACTTTC. This encodes CASSLGNSGTNVLTF.

As DNA, the CDR3 is TGTGCCAGCAGCTTCTTACCGGGACAGGGGCTCTATGGCTACACCTTC. It yields the protein CASSFLPGQGLYGYTF. V is TRBV5-8 and J is TRBJ1-2, with 10 positions matching TRBD1. V gave up 2 bases and J gave up 4 bases; unmatched junction bases: 8. The CDR3 loop spans 16 amino acids. Germline V gene lookup returns CDR1 SGHTS and CDR2 YDEGEE.

This clone appeared once. V usage is TRBV6-5 and J usage is TRBJ1-4; no reliable D call. Per the germline V gene, CDR1 is MNHEY and CDR2 is SVGAGI. This CDR3 comprises 14 residues. V lost 6 bases and J lost 5, with 13 bases in between. This CDR3 is CASRFITMNEKLFF. Written as DNA, the CDR3 is TGTGCCAGCAGATTTATAACAATGAATGAAAAACTGTTTTTT.

J is TRBJ2-5 and V is TRBV28, with 7 bases that match TRBD1. The germline V gene has CDR1 MDHEN and CDR2 SYDVKM. The CDR3 runs 14 residues. With V trimmed by 6 bases and J by 4 bases, 8 bases remained unmatched. The CDR3 protein is CASSPRTGSETQYF. CDR3 coding DNA: TGTGCCAGCAGCCCTAGGACAGGATCAGAGACCCAGTACTTC.

The V call is TRBV7-6, the J call TRBJ1-5; 9 bases line up with TRBD1. The CDR3 consists of 14 residues. The V gene end was trimmed by 5 bases and the J gene end by 5 bases; junction bases not matched to a gene: 4. Germline V CDR1 and CDR2: SGHVS, FNYEAQ. The CDR3 DNA reads as TGTGCCAGCAGCCCGGGACAGGGTTATCAGCCCCAGCATTTT. This encodes CASSPGQGYQPQHF.

The V gene is TRBV4-1, the J gene TRBJ1-5; no reliable D call. Trimming left V 8 bases short and J 4 bases short, with 12 bases between. The V gene's germline CDR1 is MGHRA and CDR2 YSYEKL. There are 13 residues in the CDR3. The CDR3 DNA reads as TGCGCCAGCGGGTTCACAGAAAATCAGCCCCAGCATTTT. Its protein product is CASGFTENQPQHF.

CDR3 sequence (DNA): TGTGCCAGCAGTTACTCCAATCGGGACCAAGAGACCCAGTACTTC. As protein: CASSYSNRDQETQYF. V and J are TRBV6-5 and TRBJ2-5, with D unresolved. The germline V gene encodes CDR1 MNHEY and CDR2 SVGAGI. V was shortened by 0 bases and J by 0 bases, with 8 bases between the two germline ends. The CDR3 has 15 residues.

The chain is built from TRBV7-8 and TRBJ2-7, with D unclear. The CDR3 length is 11 residues. Trimming took 2 bases from V and 4 from J, leaving 3 bases between them. Germline values: CDR1 SGHVS, CDR2 FQNEAQ. Written as DNA, the CDR3 is TGTGCCAGCAGCTTATTATACGAGCAGTACTTC. Its protein is CASSLLYEQYF.

The rearrangement uses TRBV6-1 and TRBJ2-5; 7 positions match TRBD2. With 2 bases clipped from V and 4 bases from J, the junction kept 1 base outside the gene matches. This CDR3 region has 13 residues. CDR1 MNHNS and CDR2 SASEGT come from the germline V gene. In DNA, the CDR3 is TGTGCCAGCAGTGAATGGGGGGGAGAGACCCAGTACTTC. This gives the protein CASSEWGGETQYF.

This chain joins TRBV11-2 and TRBJ2-1; D gene uncertain. V shed 6 bases and J shed 7 bases, with 13 bases lying between them. The CDR3 totals 13 residues. CDR1 is SGHAT, CDR2 FQNNGV, per germline. In nucleotides, the CDR3 is TGTGCCAGCAGTCTCCGTGCCGGGAATGAGCAGTTCTTC. As protein: CASSLRAGNEQFF.